This TCR beta chain was found in a study of identifying expanded T cells in peripheral blood. Using immunoSEQ multiplex PCR, the repertoire was profiled, and TCRdb retains in-frame clones only, with some absent. The sample shows around 100,000 clones, roughly 89% of them seen only once. The ends were cut back, 7 bases at V and 5 bases at J, with 24 bases in the middle. CDR3 length equals 17 residues. Germline V gives CDR1 SGHRS, CDR2 YFSETQ. Healthy donors had no documented immune events, such as infections, while sampled. Input material: blood. V is TRBV5-1 and J is TRBJ2-2; tentatively, D is TRBD1 (5 bases). The clonotype comes from a person aged 18 to 75 in good health. This chain's CDR3 is CASHLAVAGMGTGELFF. The CDR3 DNA is TGCGCCAGCCATCTGGCTGTGGCAGGGATGGGAACCGGGGAGCTGTTTTTT.